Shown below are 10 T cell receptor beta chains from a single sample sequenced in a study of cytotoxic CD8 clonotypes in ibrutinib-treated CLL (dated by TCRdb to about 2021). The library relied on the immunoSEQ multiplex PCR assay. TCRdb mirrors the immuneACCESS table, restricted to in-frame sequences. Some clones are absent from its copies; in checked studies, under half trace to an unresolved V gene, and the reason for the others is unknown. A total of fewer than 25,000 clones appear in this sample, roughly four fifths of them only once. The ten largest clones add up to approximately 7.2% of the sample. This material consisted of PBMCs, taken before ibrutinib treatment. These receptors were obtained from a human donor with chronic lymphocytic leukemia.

The CDR3 DNA is TGTGCCAGTAGTTGGTCCGGGATAGGACAGCCCCAGCATTTT. Translated: CASSWSGIGQPQHF. The rearrangement links TRBV19 to TRBJ1-5; D gene uncertain. Germline V gene sequence: CDR1 LNHDA, CDR2 SQIVND (reference sequence). The CDR3 loop spans 14 amino acids. V lost 5 bases and J 7 bases, leaving 15 bases between the germline ends.

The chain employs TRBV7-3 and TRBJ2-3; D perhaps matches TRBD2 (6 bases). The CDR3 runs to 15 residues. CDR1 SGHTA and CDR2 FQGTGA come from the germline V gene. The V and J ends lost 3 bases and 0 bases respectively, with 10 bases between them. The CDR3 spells CASSFIAGSTDTQYF. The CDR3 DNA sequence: TGTGCCAGCAGCTTTATTGCGGGGAGCACAGATACGCAGTATTTT.

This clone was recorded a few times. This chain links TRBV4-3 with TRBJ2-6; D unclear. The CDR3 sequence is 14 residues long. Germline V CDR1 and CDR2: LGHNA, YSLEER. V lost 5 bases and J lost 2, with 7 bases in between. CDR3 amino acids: CASSRSPGANVLTF. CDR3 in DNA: TGCGCCAGCAGCAGGAGTCCTGGGGCCAACGTCCTGACTTTC.

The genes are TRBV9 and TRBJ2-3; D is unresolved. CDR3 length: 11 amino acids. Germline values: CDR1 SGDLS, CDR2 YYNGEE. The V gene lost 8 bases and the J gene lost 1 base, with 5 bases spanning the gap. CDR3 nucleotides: TGTGCCAGTCAAGGCACAGATACGCAGTATTTT. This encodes CASQGTDTQYF.

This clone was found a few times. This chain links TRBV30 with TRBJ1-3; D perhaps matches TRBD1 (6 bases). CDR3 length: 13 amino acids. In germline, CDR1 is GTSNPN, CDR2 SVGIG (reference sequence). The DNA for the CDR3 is TGTGGCGTGAGCGGGGGGCCAGGAAACACCATATATTTT. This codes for CGVSGGPGNTIYF.

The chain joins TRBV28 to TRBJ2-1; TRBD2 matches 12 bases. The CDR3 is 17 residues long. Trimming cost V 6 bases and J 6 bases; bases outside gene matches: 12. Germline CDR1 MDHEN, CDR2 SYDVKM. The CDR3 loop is CASRPSGLAGYSNEQFF. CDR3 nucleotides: TGTGCCAGCAGACCATCCGGACTAGCGGGATACTCCAATGAGCAGTTCTTC.

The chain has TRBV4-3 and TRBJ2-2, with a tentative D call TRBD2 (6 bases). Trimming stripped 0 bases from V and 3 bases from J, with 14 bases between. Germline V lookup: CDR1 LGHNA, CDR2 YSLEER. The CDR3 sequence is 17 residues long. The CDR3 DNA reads TGCGCCAGCAGCCAAGATCCGACGGGAGTAGACACCGGGGAGCTGTTTTTT. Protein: CASSQDPTGVDTGELFF.

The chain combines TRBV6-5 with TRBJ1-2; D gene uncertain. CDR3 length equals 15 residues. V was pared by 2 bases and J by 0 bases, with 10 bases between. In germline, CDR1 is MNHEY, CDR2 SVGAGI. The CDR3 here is CASSYDLTTNYGYTF. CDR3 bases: TGTGCCAGCAGTTACGATTTGACTACTAACTATGGCTACACCTTC.

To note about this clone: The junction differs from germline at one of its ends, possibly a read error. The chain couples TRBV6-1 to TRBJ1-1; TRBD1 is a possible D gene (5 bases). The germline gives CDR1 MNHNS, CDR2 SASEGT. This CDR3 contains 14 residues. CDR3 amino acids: CASSETVLNSEAFF. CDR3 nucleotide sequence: TGTGCCAGCAGTGAGACAGTATTGAACAGTGAAGCTTTCTTT.

Written as DNA, the CDR3 is TGCGCCAGCAGCCCGGATCCTGTGGGACAGGGTGAGACCCAGTACTTC. It is translated as CASSPDPVGQGETQYF. The chain employs TRBV5-1 and TRBJ2-5, with TRBD1 matching 9 bases. Germline values: CDR1 SGHRS, CDR2 YFSETQ. The CDR3 runs 16 residues. The trim removed 4 bases at V and 5 bases at J, leaving 12 bases unmatched.